A selection of T cell receptor beta chains follows, all from one sample in a study of blood T cell repertoires in COVID-19. Profiled with immunoSEQ multiplex PCR; TCRdb holds only in-frame clones, not every one. Seen here are 90,000 to 150,000 clones, 85% to 90% observed once, and the top ten hold about 1%. Sequenced material: peripheral blood. These receptors were obtained from a woman between 50 and 59 years old with active or convalescent COVID-19. The CDR3 runs from the conserved cysteine through the conserved F or W. D genes are given only for firm matches. The size field is filled for only some rows; it gives once, few, many or a size class.

abundance: NA
v_gene: TRBV5-4
d_gene: TRBD2
j_gene: TRBJ2-7
CDR3nt: TGTGCCAGCAGCTTGGGGGGTAGCGGGAGGTACGAGCAGTACTTC
CDR3aa: CASSLGGSGRYEQYF

abundance: NA
v_gene: TRBV9
d_gene: TRBD2
j_gene: TRBJ2-3
CDR3nt: TGTGCCAGCAGCATCCCAGCGGGAGGTGGCACAGATACGCAGTATTTT
CDR3aa: CASSIPAGGGTDTQYF

abundance: NA
v_gene: TRBV9
d_gene: NA
j_gene: TRBJ1-5
CDR3nt: TGTGCCAGCAGCGTTGCGGGGGTCAGCAATCAGCCCCAGCATTTT
CDR3aa: CASSVAGVSNQPQHF

abundance: once
v_gene: TRBV11-3
d_gene: TRBD2
j_gene: TRBJ2-3
CDR3nt: TGTGCCAGCAGCCCGGGACTAGGGAGGGCCGCAGATACGCAGTATTTT
CDR3aa: CASSPGLGRAADTQYF

abundance: NA
v_gene: TRBV29-1
d_gene: NA
j_gene: TRBJ2-1
CDR3nt: TGCAGCGTTCCTAGCTATGGTGACTATGAGCAGTTCTTC
CDR3aa: CSVPSYGDYEQFF

abundance: NA
v_gene: TRBV20-1
d_gene: TRBD1
j_gene: TRBJ2-5
CDR3nt: TGCAGTGCTAGTCTCCGGGACAGGGGTCGGGGGACCCAGTACTTC
CDR3aa: CSASLRDRGRGTQYF

abundance: NA
v_gene: TRBV25-1
d_gene: NA
j_gene: TRBJ1-1
CDR3nt: TGTGCCAGCAGTGAAGCAGGAGGTTTGAACACTGAAGCTTTCTTT
CDR3aa: CASSEAGGLNTEAFF

abundance: NA
v_gene: TRBV25-1
d_gene: NA
j_gene: TRBJ1-3
CDR3nt: TGTGCCAGCAGTGATCCCAGGTCTGGGAACACCATATATTTT
CDR3aa: CASSDPRSGNTIYF

abundance: NA
v_gene: TRBV2
d_gene: TRBD1
j_gene: TRBJ1-4
CDR3nt: TGTGCCAGCAGTTGGGGGACAGGGGTAAATGAAAAACTGTTTTTT
CDR3aa: CASSWGTGVNEKLFF

abundance: NA
v_gene: TRBV7-2
d_gene: NA
j_gene: TRBJ1-6
CDR3nt: TGTGCCAGCAGCTTCAGGCGGGCGCAAAATTCACCCCTCCACTTT
CDR3aa: CASSFRRAQNSPLHF

abundance: NA
v_gene: TRBV29-1
d_gene: NA
j_gene: TRBJ2-1
CDR3nt: TGCAGCGTCGCCCCACGGAGGGACAGATACAATGAGCAGTTCTTC
CDR3aa: CSVAPRRDRYNEQFF

abundance: NA
v_gene: TRBV7-8
d_gene: NA
j_gene: TRBJ2-1
CDR3nt: TGTGCCAGCTCCTTCCCGAGCTCCTACAATGAGCAGTTCTTC
CDR3aa: CASSFPSSYNEQFF

abundance: NA
v_gene: TRBV3-1/TRBV3-2
d_gene: TRBD2
j_gene: TRBJ2-5
CDR3nt: TGTGCCAGCAGCCAGGGCGGGAGCCCACGAGAGACCCAGTACTTC
CDR3aa: CASSQGGSPRETQYF

abundance: NA
v_gene: TRBV5-4
d_gene: NA
j_gene: TRBJ1-2
CDR3nt: TGTGCCAGCAGCTTGGAGCAGGGAGGCTATGGCTACACCTTC
CDR3aa: CASSLEQGGYGYTF

abundance: NA
v_gene: TRBV11-1
d_gene: NA
j_gene: TRBJ1-6
CDR3nt: TGTGCCAGCAGCTTAGGACGACAGGCTTCACCCCTCCACTTT
CDR3aa: CASSLGRQASPLHF

abundance: once
v_gene: TRBV7-9
d_gene: TRBD1
j_gene: TRBJ2-5
CDR3nt: TGTGCCAGCAGCCAGACAGGGGGAGGGACCCAGTACTTC
CDR3aa: CASSQTGGGTQYF

abundance: few
v_gene: TRBV28
d_gene: NA
j_gene: TRBJ1-2
CDR3nt: TGTGCCAGCAGTTTAACAGCCTATGGCTACACCTTC
CDR3aa: CASSLTAYGYTF

abundance: NA
v_gene: TRBV20-1
d_gene: NA
j_gene: TRBJ2-1
CDR3nt: TGCAGTGCTAGTCCGGAGGACAATGAGCAGTTCTTC
CDR3aa: CSASPEDNEQFF

abundance: NA
v_gene: TRBV3-1/TRBV3-2
d_gene: NA
j_gene: TRBJ1-5
CDR3nt: TGTGCCAGCAGCCAAGATTTCGGGGGGAATCAGCCCCAGCATTTT
CDR3aa: CASSQDFGGNQPQHF